This T cell receptor beta chain was retrieved from a study of T cell responses to AZD1222 COVID-19 vaccine. As concerns this clone: Antigen unknown.

The study's findings and limits: Baseline seropositivity occurred in only six AZD1222 recipients. No repertoire was sampled before or during the peak T cell response, only after it. Spike as a whole was targeted by vaccine-associated CD4 TCRs, dominant at 160-218 and 743-854.

V lost 7 bases and J lost 1, with 11 bases in between. This CDR3 region has 13 residues. Germline V gives CDR1 SNHLY, CDR2 FYNNEI. The table came from immunoSEQ multiplex PCR; TCRdb's copy has only in-frame clones and leaves some out. The repertoire includes approximately 140,000 clones, 90% to 95% of them detected once, and 5.1% sits in the top ten. This receptor was taken from an adult in good health. Source: peripheral blood, taken on day 0 of AZD1222 vaccination. The J gene is TRBJ2-7, the V gene TRBV2, with D tentatively TRBD2 (5 bases). CDR3 in DNA: TGTGCCAGCATGCCGGGATATTCCTACGAGCAGTACTTC. Translation: CASMPGYSYEQYF.